Each of the 9 T cell receptor beta chains below was sequenced from the same sample in a study of shared clonotypes between healthy human individuals. Method: immunoSEQ multiplex PCR; TCRdb's copy keeps in-frame clones and lacks some. The data show 550,000 to 850,000 clones, 72% seen once. The sequencing input was memory CD4+ T cells sorted from blood. Subset described: CD45RA-negative fraction. The receptors here all came from a woman aged 30 to 39 in good health.

The chain links TRBV27 to TRBJ2-7; perhaps TRBD2 as D (5 bases). V was cut by 6 bases and J by 0 bases, with 18 bases left in between. Germline V gives CDR1 MNHEY, CDR2 SMNVEV (reference sequence). The CDR3 loop spans 16 amino acids. The CDR3 is CASRVTGSIDSYEQYF. Here the CDR3 DNA reads TGTGCCAGCAGAGTTACGGGGTCTATCGACTCCTACGAGCAGTACTTC.

V gene TRBV5-5 combines with J gene TRBJ1-5; perhaps TRBD1 as D (5 bases). Trimming left V 1 base short and J 5 bases short, with 13 bases between. Per the germline V gene, CDR1 is SGHKS and CDR2 is YYEKEE (reference sequence). The CDR3 extends over 15 amino acids. CDR3 in DNA: TGTGCCAGCAGCTTGTTGGGGCAGGATTATCAGCCCCAGCATTTT. Translated, it gives CASSLLGQDYQPQHF.

A remark on this clone: Other DNA sequences in the same sample also yield this CDR3. The gene calls are TRBV7-9 and TRBJ2-1, with D possibly matching TRBD2 (6 bases). The CDR3 length is 15 residues. Germline loops: CDR1 SEHNR, CDR2 FQNEAQ (reference sequence). V dropped 5 bases and J dropped 4 bases, with 15 bases sitting between them. The CDR3 DNA follows: TGTGCCAGCAGCCCCCCCGGGGGTGGGTACAATGAGCAGTTCTTC. This encodes CASSPPGGGYNEQFF.

The chain recombines TRBV11-2 with TRBJ1-4; a possible D gene is TRBD1 (5 bases). Germline V gene data show CDR1 as SGHAT and CDR2 as FQNNGV. The V end was cut by 2 bases, the J end by 7 bases, with 17 bases between. The CDR3 totals 16 residues. The CDR3 nucleotides read TGTGCCAGCAGCTTATCGGACGGGACTATGAGTGAAAAACTGTTTTTT. Translated, it gives CASSLSDGTMSEKLFF.

This clone was seen a few times. The chain combines TRBV2 with TRBJ2-2; no clear D. This CDR3 has 15 residues. V lost 3 bases and J 0 bases, leaving 8 bases between the germline ends. Germline V gene sequence: CDR1 SNHLY, CDR2 FYNNEI. CDR3 loop: CASSDEITNTGELFF. CDR3 nucleotide sequence: TGTGCCAGCAGTGACGAAATAACGAACACCGGGGAGCTGTTTTTT.

The chain uses TRBV14 and TRBJ1-2; TRBD1 agrees at 9 bases. V shed 1 base, J shed 1 base, and the junction held 4 bases outside the gene matches. The CDR3 spans 16 residues. CDR1 is SGHDN, CDR2 FVKESK, per germline. CDR3 protein: CASSQAGQGHNYGYTF. The CDR3 nucleotides are TGTGCCAGCAGCCAAGCGGGACAGGGACATAACTATGGCTACACCTTC. Looking up the rest from reference TRBV14 and TRBJ1-2 gives the full variable domain: EAGVTQFPSHSVIEKGQTVTLRCDPISGHDNLYWYRRVMGKEIKFLLHFVKESKQDESGMPNNRFLAERTGGTYSTLKVQPAELEDSGVYFCASSQAGQGHNYGYTFGSGTRLTVV.

This clone was seen only a few times. This sequence joins TRBV18 and TRBJ2-3; D gene ambiguous. The CDR3 runs 14 residues. Germline V gives CDR1 KGHSH, CDR2 LQKENI. V was pared by 8 bases and J by 0 bases, with 12 bases between. CDR3 DNA sequence: TGTGCCAGCCTCGGAGCAACTAGCACAGATACGCAGTATTTT. It encodes CASLGATSTDTQYF.

V gene TRBV18 combines with J gene TRBJ2-3; maybe TRBD2 (6 bases). Trimming took 3 bases from V and 0 from J, leaving 10 bases between them. Germline V CDR1 and CDR2: KGHSH, LQKENI. This CDR3 comprises 15 residues. CDR3 amino acids: CASSPNSGSTDTQYF. The DNA for the CDR3 is TGTGCCAGCTCACCGAATAGCGGAAGCACAGATACGCAGTATTTT.

The genes are TRBV7-8 and TRBJ1-2; D remains ambiguous. CDR3 length equals 13 residues. The germline gives CDR1 SGHVS, CDR2 FQNEAQ. Trimming took off 0 bases at V and 4 bases at J, with 6 bases between the two ends. The CDR3 loop reads CASSLARSYGYTF. CDR3 nucleotides: TGTGCCAGCAGCTTAGCTCGCAGCTATGGCTACACCTTC.